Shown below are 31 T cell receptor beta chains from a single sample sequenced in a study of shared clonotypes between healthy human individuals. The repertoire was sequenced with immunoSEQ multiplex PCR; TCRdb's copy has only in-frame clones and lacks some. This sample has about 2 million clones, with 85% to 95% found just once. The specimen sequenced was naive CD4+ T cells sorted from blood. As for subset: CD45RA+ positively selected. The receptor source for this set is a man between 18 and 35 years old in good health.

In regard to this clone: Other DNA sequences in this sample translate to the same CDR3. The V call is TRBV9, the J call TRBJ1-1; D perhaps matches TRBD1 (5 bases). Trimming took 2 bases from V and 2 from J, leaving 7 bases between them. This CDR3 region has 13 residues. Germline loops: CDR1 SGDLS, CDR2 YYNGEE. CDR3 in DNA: TGTGCCAGCAGCGTCGACAGTAACACTGAAGCTTTCTTT. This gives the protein CASSVDSNTEAFF. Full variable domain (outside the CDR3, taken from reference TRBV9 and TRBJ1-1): DSGVTQTPKHLITATGQRVTLRCSPRSGDLSVYWYQQSLDQGLQFLIQYYNGEERAKGNILERFSAQQFPDLHSELNLSSLELGDSALYFCASSVDSNTEAFFGQGTRLTVV.

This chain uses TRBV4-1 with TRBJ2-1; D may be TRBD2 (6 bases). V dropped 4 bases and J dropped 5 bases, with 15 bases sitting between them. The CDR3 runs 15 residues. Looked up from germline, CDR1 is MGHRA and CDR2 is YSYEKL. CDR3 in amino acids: CASSRRREVNNEQFF. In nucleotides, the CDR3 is TGCGCCAGCAGCCGAAGAAGGGAGGTCAACAATGAGCAGTTCTTC.

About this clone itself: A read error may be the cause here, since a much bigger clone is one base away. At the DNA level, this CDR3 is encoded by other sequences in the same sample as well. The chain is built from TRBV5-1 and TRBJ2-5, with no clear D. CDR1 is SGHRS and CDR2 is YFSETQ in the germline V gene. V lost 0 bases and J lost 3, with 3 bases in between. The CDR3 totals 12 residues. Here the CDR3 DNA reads TGCGCCAGCAGCTTGGCCGAAGAGACCCAGTACTTC. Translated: CASSLAEETQYF.

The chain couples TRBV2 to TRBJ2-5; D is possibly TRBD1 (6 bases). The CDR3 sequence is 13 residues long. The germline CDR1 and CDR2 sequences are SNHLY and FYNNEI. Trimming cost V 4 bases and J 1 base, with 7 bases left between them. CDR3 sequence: CASSGDTQETQYF. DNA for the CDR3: TGTGCCAGCAGTGGGGACACCCAAGAGACCCAGTACTTC.

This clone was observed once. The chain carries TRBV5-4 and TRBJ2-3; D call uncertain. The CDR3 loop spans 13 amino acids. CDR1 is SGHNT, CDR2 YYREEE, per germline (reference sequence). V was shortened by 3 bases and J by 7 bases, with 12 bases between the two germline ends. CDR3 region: CASSSGSTYTQYF. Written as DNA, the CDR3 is TGTGCCAGCAGCTCCGGGTCTACATATACGCAGTATTTT. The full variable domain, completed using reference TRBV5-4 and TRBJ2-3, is ETGVTQSPTHLIKTRGQQVTLRCSSQSGHNTVSWYQQALGQGPQFIFQYYREEENGRGNFPPRFSGLQFPNYSSELNVNALELDDSALYLCASSSGSTYTQYFGPGTRLTVL.

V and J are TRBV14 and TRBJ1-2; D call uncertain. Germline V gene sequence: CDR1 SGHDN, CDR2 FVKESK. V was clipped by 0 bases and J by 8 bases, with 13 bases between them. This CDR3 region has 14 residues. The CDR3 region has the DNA TGTGCCAGCAGCCAAGATTGGGGAGTCAAGGGCTACACCTTC. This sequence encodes CASSQDWGVKGYTF. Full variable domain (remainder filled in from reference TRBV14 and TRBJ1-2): EAGVTQFPSHSVIEKGQTVTLRCDPISGHDNLYWYRRVMGKEIKFLLHFVKESKQDESGMPNNRFLAERTGGTYSTLKVQPAELEDSGVYFCASSQDWGVKGYTFGSGTRLTVV.

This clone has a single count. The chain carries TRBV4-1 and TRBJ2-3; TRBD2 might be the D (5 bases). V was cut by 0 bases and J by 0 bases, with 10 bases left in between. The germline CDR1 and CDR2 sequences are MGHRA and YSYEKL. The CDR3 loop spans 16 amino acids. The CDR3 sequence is CASSQERAVSTDTQYF. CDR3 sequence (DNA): TGCGCCAGCAGCCAAGAGAGGGCCGTGAGCACAGATACGCAGTATTTT.

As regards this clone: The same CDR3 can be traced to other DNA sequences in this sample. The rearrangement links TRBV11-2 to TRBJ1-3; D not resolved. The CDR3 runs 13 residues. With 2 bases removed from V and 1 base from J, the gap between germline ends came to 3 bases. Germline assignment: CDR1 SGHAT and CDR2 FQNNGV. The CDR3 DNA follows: TGTGCCAGCAGCTTAAGTTCTGGAAACACCATATATTTT. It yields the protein CASSLSSGNTIYF.

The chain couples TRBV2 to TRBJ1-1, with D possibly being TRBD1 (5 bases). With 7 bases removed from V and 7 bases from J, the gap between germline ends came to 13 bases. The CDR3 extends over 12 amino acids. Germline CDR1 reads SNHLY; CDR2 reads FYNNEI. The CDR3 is CASNRQTFEAFF. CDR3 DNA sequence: TGTGCCAGCAATAGACAGACTTTTGAAGCTTTCTTT.

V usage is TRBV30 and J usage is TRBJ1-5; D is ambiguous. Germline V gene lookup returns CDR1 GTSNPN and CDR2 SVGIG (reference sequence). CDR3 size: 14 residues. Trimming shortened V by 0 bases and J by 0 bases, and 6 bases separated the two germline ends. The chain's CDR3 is CAWSVTSSNQPQHF. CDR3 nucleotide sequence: TGTGCCTGGAGTGTGACATCTAGCAATCAGCCCCAGCATTTT.

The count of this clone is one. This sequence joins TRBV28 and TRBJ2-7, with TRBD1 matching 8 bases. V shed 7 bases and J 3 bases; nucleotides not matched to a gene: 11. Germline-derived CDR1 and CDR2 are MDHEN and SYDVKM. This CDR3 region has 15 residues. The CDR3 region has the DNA TGTGCCAGCAACCTTCCCGGACAGGGTCGCTACGAGCAGTACTTC. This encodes CASNLPGQGRYEQYF.

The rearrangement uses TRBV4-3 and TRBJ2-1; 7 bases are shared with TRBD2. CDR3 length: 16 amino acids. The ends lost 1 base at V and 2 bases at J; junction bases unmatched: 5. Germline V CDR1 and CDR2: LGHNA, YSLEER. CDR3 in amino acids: CASSQGPSGAYNEQFF. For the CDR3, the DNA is TGCGCCAGCAGCCAAGGGCCGAGCGGGGCCTACAATGAGCAGTTCTTC.

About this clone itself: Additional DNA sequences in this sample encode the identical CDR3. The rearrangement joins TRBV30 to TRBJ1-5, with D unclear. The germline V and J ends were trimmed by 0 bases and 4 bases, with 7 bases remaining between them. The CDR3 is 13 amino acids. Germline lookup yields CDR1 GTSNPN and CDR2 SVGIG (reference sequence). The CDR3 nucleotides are TGTGCCTGGAGTGTAGAGATTAATCAGCCCCAGCATTTT. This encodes CAWSVEINQPQHF. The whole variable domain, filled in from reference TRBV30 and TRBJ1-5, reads SQTIHQWPATLVQPVGSPLSLECTVEGTSNPNLYWYRQAAGRGLQLLFYSVGIGQISSEVPQNLSASRPQDRQFILSSKKLLLSDSGFYLCAWSVEINQPQHFGDGTRLSIL.

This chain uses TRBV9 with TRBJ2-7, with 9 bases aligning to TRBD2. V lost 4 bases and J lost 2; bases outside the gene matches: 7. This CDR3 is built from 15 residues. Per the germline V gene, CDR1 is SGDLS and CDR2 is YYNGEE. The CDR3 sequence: CASSPGLADPYEQYF. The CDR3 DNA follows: TGTGCCAGCAGCCCGGGACTAGCAGACCCCTACGAGCAGTACTTC. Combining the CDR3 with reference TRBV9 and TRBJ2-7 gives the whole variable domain DSGVTQTPKHLITATGQRVTLRCSPRSGDLSVYWYQQSLDQGLQFLIQYYNGEERAKGNILERFSAQQFPDLHSELNLSSLELGDSALYFCASSPGLADPYEQYFGPGTRLTVT.

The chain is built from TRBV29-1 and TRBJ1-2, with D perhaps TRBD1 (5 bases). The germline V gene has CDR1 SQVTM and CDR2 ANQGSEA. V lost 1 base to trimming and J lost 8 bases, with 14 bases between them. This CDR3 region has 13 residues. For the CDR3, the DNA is TGCAGCGTTGAAGGGGGACCAACGGGCGGCTACACCTTC. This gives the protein CSVEGGPTGGYTF.

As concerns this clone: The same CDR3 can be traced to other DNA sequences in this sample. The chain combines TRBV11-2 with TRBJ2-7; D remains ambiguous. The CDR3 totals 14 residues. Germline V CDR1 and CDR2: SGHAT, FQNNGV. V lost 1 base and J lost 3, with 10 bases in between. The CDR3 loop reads CASSLVGPSYEQYF. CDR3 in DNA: TGTGCCAGCAGCTTAGTAGGACCGAGCTACGAGCAGTACTTC. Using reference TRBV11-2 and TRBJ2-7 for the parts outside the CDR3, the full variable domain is EAGVAQSPRYKIIEKRQSVAFWCNPISGHATLYWYQQILGQGPKLLIQFQNNGVVDDSQLPKDRFSAERLKGVDSTLKIQPAKLEDSAVYLCASSLVGPSYEQYFGPGTRLTVT.

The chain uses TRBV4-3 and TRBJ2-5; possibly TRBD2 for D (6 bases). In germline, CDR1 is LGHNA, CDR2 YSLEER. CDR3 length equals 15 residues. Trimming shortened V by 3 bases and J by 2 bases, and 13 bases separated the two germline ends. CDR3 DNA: TGCGCCAGCAGCCAGCACCGGGGGAGACAAGAGACCCAGTACTTC. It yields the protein CASSQHRGRQETQYF.

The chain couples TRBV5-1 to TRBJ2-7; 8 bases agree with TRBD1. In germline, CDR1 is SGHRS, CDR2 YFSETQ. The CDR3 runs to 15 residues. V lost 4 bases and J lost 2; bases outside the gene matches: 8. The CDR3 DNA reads TGCGCCAGCAGCATAGGACAGGGTCTCACCTACGAGCAGTACTTC. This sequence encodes CASSIGQGLTYEQYF.

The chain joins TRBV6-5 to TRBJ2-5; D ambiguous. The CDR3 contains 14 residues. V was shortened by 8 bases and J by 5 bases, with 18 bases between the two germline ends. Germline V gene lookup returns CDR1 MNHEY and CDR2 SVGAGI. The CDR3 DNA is TGTGCCAGCCAATTGGACCGGGCTTTTGAGACCCAGTACTTC. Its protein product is CASQLDRAFETQYF.

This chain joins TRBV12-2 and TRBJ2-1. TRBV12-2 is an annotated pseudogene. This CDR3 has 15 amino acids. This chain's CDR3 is CASRSSGTYHNEQFF. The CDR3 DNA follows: TGTGCAAGTCGCTCATCCGGGACGTACCACAATGAGCAGTTCTTC.

The CDR3 nucleotides read TGCGCCAGCAGCCAAGGGACAGGGAACTATGGCTACACCTTC. Translating gives CASSQGTGNYGYTF. This chain uses TRBV4-1 with TRBJ1-2; 8 nucleotides align to TRBD1. J gave up 2 bases and V 1 base, and 0 bases lay outside the gene matches. The CDR3 extends over 14 amino acids. CDR1 is MGHRA and CDR2 is YSYEKL in the germline V gene.

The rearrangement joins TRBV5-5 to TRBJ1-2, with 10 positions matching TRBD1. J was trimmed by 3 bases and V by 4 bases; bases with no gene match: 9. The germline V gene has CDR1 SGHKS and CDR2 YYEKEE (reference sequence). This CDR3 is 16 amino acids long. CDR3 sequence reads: CASSTTGTGVYYGYTF. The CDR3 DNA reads TGTGCCAGCAGCACCACCGGGACAGGGGTTTACTATGGCTACACCTTC. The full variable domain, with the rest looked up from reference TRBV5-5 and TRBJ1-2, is DAGVTQSPTHLIKTRGQQVTLRCSPISGHKSVSWYQQVLGQGPQFIFQYYEKEERGRGNFPDRFSARQFPNYSSELNVNALLLGDSALYLCASSTTGTGVYYGYTFGSGTRLTVV.

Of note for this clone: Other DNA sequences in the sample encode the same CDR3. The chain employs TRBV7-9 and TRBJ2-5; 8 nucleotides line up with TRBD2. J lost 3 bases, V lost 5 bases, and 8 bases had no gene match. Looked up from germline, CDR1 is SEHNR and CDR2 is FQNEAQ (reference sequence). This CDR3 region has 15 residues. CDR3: CASSHGLAGEETQYF. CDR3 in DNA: TGTGCCAGCAGCCACGGACTAGCCGGTGAAGAGACCCAGTACTTC.

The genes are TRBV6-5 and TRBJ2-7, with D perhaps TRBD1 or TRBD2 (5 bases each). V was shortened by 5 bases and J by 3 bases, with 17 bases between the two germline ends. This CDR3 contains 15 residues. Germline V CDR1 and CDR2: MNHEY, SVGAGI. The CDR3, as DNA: TGTGCCAGCAGTCGAAGCTCCGGGACCATCTACGAGCAGTACTTC. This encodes CASSRSSGTIYEQYF.

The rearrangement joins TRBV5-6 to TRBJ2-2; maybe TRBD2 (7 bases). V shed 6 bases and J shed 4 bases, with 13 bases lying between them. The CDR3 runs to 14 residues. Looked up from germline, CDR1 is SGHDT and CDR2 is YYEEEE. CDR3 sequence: CASNAGAGTGELFF. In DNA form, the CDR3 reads TGTGCCAGCAATGCGGGGGCGGGCACCGGGGAGCTGTTTTTT. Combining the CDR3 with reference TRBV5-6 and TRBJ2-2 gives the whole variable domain DAGVTQSPTHLIKTRGQQVTLRCSPKSGHDTVSWYQQALGQGPQFIFQYYEEEERQRGNFPDRFSGHQFPNYSSELNVNALLLGDSALYLCASNAGAGTGELFFGEGSRLTVL.

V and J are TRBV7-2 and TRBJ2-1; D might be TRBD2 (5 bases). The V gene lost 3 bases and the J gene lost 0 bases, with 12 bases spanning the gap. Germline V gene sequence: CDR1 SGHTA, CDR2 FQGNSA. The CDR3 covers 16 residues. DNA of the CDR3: TGTGCCAGCAGCTTGGGGATAGCGAGCTCCTACAATGAGCAGTTCTTC. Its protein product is CASSLGIASSYNEQFF.

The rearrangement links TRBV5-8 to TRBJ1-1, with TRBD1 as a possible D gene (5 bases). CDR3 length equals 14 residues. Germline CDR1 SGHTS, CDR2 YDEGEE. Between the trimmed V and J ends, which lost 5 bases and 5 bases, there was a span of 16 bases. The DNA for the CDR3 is TGTGCCAGCAGATCGGGACGGGAGGGAACTGAAGCTTTCTTT. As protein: CASRSGREGTEAFF.

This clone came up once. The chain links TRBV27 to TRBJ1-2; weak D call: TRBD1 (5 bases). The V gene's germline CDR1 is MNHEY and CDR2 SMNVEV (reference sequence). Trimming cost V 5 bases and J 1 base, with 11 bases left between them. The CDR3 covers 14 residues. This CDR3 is CASSIAQGNYGYTF. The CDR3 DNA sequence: TGTGCCAGCAGTATAGCGCAGGGTAACTATGGCTACACCTTC.

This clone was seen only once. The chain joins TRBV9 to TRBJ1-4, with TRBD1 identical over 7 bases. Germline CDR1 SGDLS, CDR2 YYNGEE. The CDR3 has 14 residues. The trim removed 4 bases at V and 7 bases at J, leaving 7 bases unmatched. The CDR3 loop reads CASSPGQVAEKLFF. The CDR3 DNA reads TGTGCCAGCAGCCCCGGACAGGTGGCTGAAAAACTGTTTTTT.

For the CDR3, the DNA is TGCGCCAGCAAAGAGGTAGTCAATGAAAAACTGTTTTTT. Translating gives CASKEVVNEKLFF. V usage is TRBV10-1 and J usage is TRBJ1-4; no firm D call. V dropped 7 bases and J dropped 5 bases, with 11 bases sitting between them. Germline CDR1 reads WNHNN; CDR2 reads SYGVQD (reference sequence). The CDR3 extends over 13 amino acids.

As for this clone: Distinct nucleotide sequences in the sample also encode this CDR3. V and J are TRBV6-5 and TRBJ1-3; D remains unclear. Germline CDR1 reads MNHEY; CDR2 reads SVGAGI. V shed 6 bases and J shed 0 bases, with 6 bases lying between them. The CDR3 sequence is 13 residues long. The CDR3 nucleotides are TGTGCCAGCAGGCCAGCCTCTGGAAACACCATATATTTT. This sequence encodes CASRPASGNTIYF.